These 26 T cell receptor beta chains share one sample of origin, sequenced in a study of T-cell reconstitution after alpha-beta-depleted transplantation in children (dated by TCRdb to about 2016). Libraries were constructed by PCR. The instrument was an Illumina HiSeq 2500. TCR library preparation used molecular barcoding, with unique molecular identifiers applied to normalize quantification of the TCRbeta repertoire. TCRdb trimmed public reads at Q25 via fastp, called clones via MiXCR and kept in-frame beta chains. Identical CDR3 protein sequences are pooled into one entry, listed with their most common genes and DNA. In all, the sample holds hundreds of thousands of distinct CDR3 sequences, and roughly 15% of those were seen once. The top ten hold 1.1% of the sample. Specimen: PBMCs from the stem cell graft donor, collected from the stem cell graft. The receptors were gathered from a human donor who donated a stem cell graft to a child with acute myeloid leukemia.

At least ten counts were recorded for this clonotype. The chain recombines TRBV5-6 with TRBJ2-3, with no clear D. Looked up from germline, CDR1 is SGHDT and CDR2 is YYEEEE. The CDR3 runs 14 residues. V was cut by 2 bases and J by 4 bases, with 11 bases left in between. Written as DNA, the CDR3 is TGTGCCAGCAGCTTTCTGCAGGCCCCAGATACGCAGTATTTT. This gives the protein CASSFLQAPDTQYF.

This clonotype was found many times. J is TRBJ2-5 and V is TRBV12-3 or TRBV12-4, with D possibly matching TRBD2 (5 bases). CDR3 size: 14 residues. Trimming stripped 2 bases from V and 5 bases from J, with 12 bases between. The CDR3 nucleotides are TGTGCCAGCAGTTTACCCGGACTTAGGGAGACCCAGTACTTC. Protein sequence: CASSLPGLRETQYF.

This clonotype was recorded many times. The chain links TRBV20-1 to TRBJ1-6; 8 bases line up with TRBD1. Per the germline V gene, CDR1 is DFQATT and CDR2 is SNEGSKA (reference sequence). Trimming removed 0 bases from V and 7 bases from J; junction bases left unmatched: 8. The CDR3 sequence is 16 residues long. The CDR3 sequence is CSARDFGQGGNSPLHF. CDR3 DNA sequence: TGCAGTGCTAGAGACTTCGGACAGGGCGGGAATTCACCCCTCCACTTT.

This rearrangement joins TRBV20-1 to TRBJ2-1, with 14 bases identical to TRBD2. Germline assignment: CDR1 DFQATT and CDR2 SNEGSKA (reference sequence). V was clipped by 6 bases and J by 8 bases; unmatched bases: 18. The CDR3 spans 18 residues. The CDR3 loop is CSAERVGTSGGLGDEQFF. The CDR3 region has the DNA TGCAGTGCGGAGCGGGTGGGGACTAGCGGGGGTCTAGGCGATGAGCAGTTCTTC.

This clonotype was recorded at least ten times. This chain connects TRBV20-1 to TRBJ1-1; 7 bases are shared with TRBD1. CDR3 length: 15 residues. In germline, CDR1 is DFQATT, CDR2 SNEGSKA (reference sequence). Losses at the gene ends were 2 bases for V and 11 bases for J; bases not matched to a gene: 17. The CDR3 sequence: CSARRPGQAPRGAFF. The CDR3 nucleotides are TGCAGTGCTAGAAGACCCGGACAGGCGCCTCGGGGGGCTTTCTTT.

This clonotype was found a few times. In DNA, the CDR3 is TGCAGTGCTAGCGGGGGATACCCGAGCACCGGGGAGCTGTTTTTT. Translated: CSASGGYPSTGELFF. The chain combines TRBV20-1 with TRBJ2-2; perhaps TRBD2 as D (6 bases). The CDR3 is made up of 15 amino acids. V dropped 3 bases and J dropped 4 bases, with 15 bases sitting between them. CDR1 and CDR2 (germline): DFQATT, SNEGSKA (reference sequence).

The chain couples TRBV20-1 to TRBJ1-5; D is unresolved. Germline CDR1 and CDR2: DFQATT and SNEGSKA (reference sequence). The CDR3 totals 13 residues. Trimming removed 0 bases from V and 2 bases from J, with 5 bases in between. The CDR3 bases are TGCAGTGCTAGAGAGGACGGCAATCAGCCCCAGCATTTT. It translates to CSAREDGNQPQHF.

The sample holds many counts of this clonotype. The chain uses TRBV20-1 and TRBJ2-7, with no clear D. Germline lookup yields CDR1 DFQATT and CDR2 SNEGSKA (reference sequence). The CDR3 consists of 15 residues. V lost 0 bases, J lost 2 bases, and 14 bases lay in between. The CDR3 loop is CSARDWSGRPYEQYF. The CDR3 DNA is TGCAGTGCTAGAGATTGGAGTGGACGGCCCTACGAGCAGTACTTC.

This clonotype was observed many times. This sequence joins TRBV7-2 and TRBJ1-2, with D possibly TRBD1 on 6 matching bases. Trimming took 7 bases from V and 2 from J, leaving 14 bases between them. The CDR3 is made up of 14 amino acids. The germline gives CDR1 SGHTA, CDR2 FQGNSA. The CDR3 loop reads CASTSEGVNYGYTF. The CDR3 region has the DNA TGTGCCAGCACTTCCGAGGGGGTGAACTATGGCTACACCTTC.

This clonotype has ten or more counts. V gene TRBV20-1 combines with J gene TRBJ1-1; unclear D gene. Looked up from germline, CDR1 is DFQATT and CDR2 is SNEGSKA (reference sequence). V was cut by 0 bases and J by 1 base, with 6 bases left in between. This CDR3 has 13 residues. The CDR3 DNA reads as TGCAGTGCTAGAGATGTAGAGAACACTGAAGCTTTCTTT. As protein: CSARDVENTEAFF.

The gene calls are TRBV7-2 and TRBJ2-7; either TRBD1 or TRBD2 may fit D (6 bases each). Per germline, CDR1 SGHTA and CDR2 FQGNSA. The V end lost 2 bases, the J end lost 4 bases, and 15 bases lay between the germline ends. The CDR3 has 15 amino acids. Here the CDR3 DNA reads TGTGCCAGCAGCTTATCGCAGGGGAGGACGTACGAGCAGTACTTC. It codes for CASSLSQGRTYEQYF.

This clonotype was seen a few times. The CDR3 DNA sequence: TGCAGTGCTAGCGGGTGGGTCCGGGACCTCGGTATGAACACTGAAGCTTTCTTT. Translation gives CSASGWVRDLGMNTEAFF. The chain recombines TRBV20-1 with TRBJ1-1, with TRBD1 as a possible D gene (5 bases). V shed 3 bases and J shed 0 bases, with 23 bases lying between them. Germline V gives CDR1 DFQATT, CDR2 SNEGSKA (reference sequence). This CDR3 spans 18 amino acids.

Only a few counts were recorded for this clonotype. This sequence joins TRBV5-1 and TRBJ2-6; D might be TRBD2 (5 bases). Germline-derived CDR1 and CDR2 are SGHRS and YFSETQ. Trimming took 7 bases from V and 0 from J, leaving 8 bases between them. CDR3 size: 14 residues. DNA for the CDR3: TGCGCCAGCGCGAGGGACTCTGGGGCCAACGTCCTGACTTTC. Translated: CASARDSGANVLTF.

The genes are TRBV29-1 and TRBJ1-5, with unresolved D. Germline loops: CDR1 SQVTM, CDR2 ANQGSEA. The V end was cut by 4 bases, the J end by 0 bases, with 7 bases between. The CDR3 sequence is 13 residues long. In DNA, the CDR3 is TGCAGCGTTGGATGGGATAGCAATCAGCCCCAGCATTTT. It encodes CSVGWDSNQPQHF.

This clonotype was recorded a few times. The V gene is TRBV5-1, the J gene TRBJ1-1; 8 bases fit TRBD1. With 0 bases clipped from V and 11 bases from J, the junction kept 3 bases outside the gene matches. The CDR3 contains 12 residues. Per germline, CDR1 SGHRS and CDR2 YFSETQ. Here the CDR3 DNA reads TGCGCCAGCAGCTTGGTTCAGGGGGCGGCTTTCTTT. It encodes CASSLVQGAAFF. The full variable domain, in which reference TRBV5-1 and TRBJ1-1 provide the parts outside the CDR3, is KAGVTQTPRYLIKTRGQQVTLSCSPISGHRSVSWYQQTPGQGLQFLFEYFSETQRNKGNFPGRFSGRQFSNSRSEMNVSTLELGDSALYLCASSLVQGAAFFGQGTRLTVV.

The rearrangement uses TRBV10-3 and TRBJ2-3, with TRBD2 matching over 7 bases. J gave up 4 bases and V 1 base, and 5 bases lay outside the gene matches. Germline CDR1 ENHRY, CDR2 SYGVKD. The CDR3 is 15 amino acids. The CDR3: CAISELAGDSDTQYF. The DNA of the CDR3 is TGTGCCATCAGTGAGTTGGCGGGGGACTCAGATACGCAGTATTTT.

A few counts support this clonotype. The CDR3 reads CASRESLNQPQHF. The CDR3 bases are TGTGCCAGCAGGGAATCCCTCAATCAGCCCCAGCATTTT. The chain employs TRBV27 and TRBJ1-5; D is unresolved. Trimming left V 6 bases short and J 3 bases short, with 9 bases between. The germline gives CDR1 MNHEY, CDR2 SMNVEV (reference sequence). The CDR3 runs to 13 residues.

This clonotype has a count of ten or more. CDR3 region: CSASRQYNSPLHF. DNA for the CDR3: TGCAGTGCTAGTAGGCAGTATAATTCACCCCTCCACTTT. The V and J genes are TRBV20-1 and TRBJ1-6; D gene unclear. CDR1 is DFQATT, CDR2 SNEGSKA, per germline (reference sequence). The CDR3 is 13 amino acids. The V gene lost 3 bases and the J gene lost 4 bases, with 7 bases spanning the gap.

This clonotype was seen a handful of times. The CDR3 nucleotides read TGTGCCAGCAGCTTAGCGGCGAGAAGGACCTACGAGCAGTACGTC. Encoded protein: CASSLAARRTYEQYV. This chain links TRBV7-9 with TRBJ2-7; no definite D call. The CDR3 has 15 residues. CDR1 and CDR2 (germline): SEHNR, FQNEAQ (reference sequence). Deletions cut 0 bases from V and 2 bases from J, with 11 bases between.

CDR3 sequence (DNA): TGTGCCAGCAGCGCCCGCCTCGGCTGGGAGCAGTTCTTC. Translating it yields CASSARLGWEQFF. This chain connects TRBV7-2 to TRBJ2-1, with D hard to call. This CDR3 is built from 13 residues. V was cut by 5 bases and J by 10 bases, with 15 bases left in between. The germline gives CDR1 SGHTA, CDR2 FQGNSA.

This clonotype turned up a few times. The gene calls are TRBV7-7 and TRBJ2-1; D ambiguous. This CDR3 has 13 residues. The germline gives CDR1 SSHAT, CDR2 FNYEAQ (reference sequence). Trimming pared 5 bases from V and 10 bases from J, leaving 15 bases between. The DNA of the CDR3 is TGTGCCAGCAGCCCATCGCCCCTGGGAGAGCAGTTCTTC. Protein product: CASSPSPLGEQFF.

The CDR3 DNA reads TGTGCCACCAGCATTAGCCGCTCTGGGGCCAACGTCCTGACTTTC. This gives the protein CATSISRSGANVLTF. This chain uses TRBV15 with TRBJ2-6; unclear D gene. Germline CDR1 reads LNHNV; CDR2 reads YYDKDF (reference sequence). V was cut by 4 bases and J by 0 bases, with 7 bases left in between. The CDR3 has 15 residues.

This clonotype appeared many times. The chain carries TRBV6-5 and TRBJ2-2; D perhaps matches TRBD2 (6 bases). Per the germline V gene, CDR1 is MNHEY and CDR2 is SVGAGI. The CDR3 extends over 14 amino acids. V was cut by 6 bases and J by 5 bases, with 13 bases left in between. The CDR3 region has the DNA TGTGCCAGCAGGGGGAGGTGGGGGACCGGGGAGCTGTTTTTT. This codes for CASRGRWGTGELFF.

This clonotype appeared many times. This chain connects TRBV20-1 to TRBJ2-7, with 7 nucleotides matching TRBD2. The junction had 6 bases not matched to a gene; V was cut back by 3 bases and J by 1 base. This CDR3 spans 14 amino acids. The V gene's germline CDR1 is DFQATT and CDR2 SNEGSKA (reference sequence). In DNA form, the CDR3 reads TGCAGTGCTAGTCGTGGCGGGGGTTCCTACGAGCAGTACTTC. The encoded protein is CSASRGGGSYEQYF.

This clonotype has at least ten counts. The chain is built from TRBV20-1 and TRBJ1-2; D remains ambiguous. The CDR3 loop spans 12 amino acids. The ends were cut back, 6 bases at V and 7 bases at J, with 15 bases in the middle. Germline V gene sequence: CDR1 DFQATT, CDR2 SNEGSKA (reference sequence). The CDR3 DNA is TGCAGTGCAGGCCGAGCAGATCGTGGCTACACCTTC. This sequence encodes CSAGRADRGYTF.

The rearrangement uses TRBV5-1 and TRBJ2-3; 14 bases agree with TRBD2. With 4 bases clipped from V and 0 bases from J, the junction kept 4 bases outside the gene matches. The germline V gene encodes CDR1 SGHRS and CDR2 YFSETQ. The CDR3 runs 17 residues. The CDR3 here is CASSIGTSGGSTDTQYF. CDR3 DNA: TGCGCCAGCAGCATCGGGACTAGCGGGGGAAGCACAGATACGCAGTATTTT.